This is a list of T cell receptor beta chains from one sample in a study of T cell repertoires in cytomegalovirus infection. Via MiXCR, TCRdb re-called the reads, giving one row per CDR3 protein. This table has roughly 800,000 distinct CDR3 sequences, under 35% appearing once. Their antigens remain unidentified. This specimen was cultured CD8+ T cells from PBMCs, taken from culture after CMV antigen stimulation. Receptors originate from a human donor in good health (CMV status not recorded). Some clones in this sample may be carry-over from other donors' samples. Each CDR3 is given with its conserved first and last residue. The D gene is left open where the match is weak. A row's size may be missing; if present it is once, few, many or a size class.

d_call clone_size j_call v_call cdr3_aa cdr3_nt
- - TRBJ2-7 TRBV28 CASNSQNPYEQYF TGTGCCAGCAACTCGCAGAATCCCTACGAGCAGTACTTC
- - TRBJ2-3 TRBV27 CASSFHTADTQYF TGTGCCAGCAGTTTCCATACAGCAGATACGCAGTATTTT
- - TRBJ1-2 TRBV5-1 CASSAAYTF TGCGCCAGCAGCGCAGCCTACACCTTC
TRBD1 - TRBJ2-1 TRBV20-1 CSAWDRGQNEQFF TGCAGTGCGTGGGACAGGGGGCAGAATGAGCAGTTCTTC
- - TRBJ1-2 TRBV29-1 CSVEDQDSYGYTF TGCAGCGTTGAAGATCAAGACTCCTATGGCTACACCTTC
- few TRBJ2-2 TRBV7-2 CASSAYYDGGELFF TGTGCCAGCAGCGCCTACTACGACGGCGGGGAGCTGTTTTTT
TRBD2 - TRBJ2-1 TRBV14 CASSQDRSGGVFF TGTGCCAGCAGCCAAGATCGGAGCGGGGGGGTGTTCTTC
- - TRBJ2-7 TRBV2 CASSVSLEGVRTYEQYF TGTGCCAGCAGTGTCTCATTAGAGGGGGTCCGAACCTACGAGCAGTACTTC
- - TRBJ2-1 TRBV11-2 CASSSGLSKTSNEQFF TGTGCCAGCAGCTCCGGACTGAGTAAAACTTCAAATGAGCAGTTCTTC
TRBD2 few TRBJ2-1 TRBV19 CASNPSGTAYNEQFF TGTGCCAGTAACCCTAGCGGGACCGCCTACAATGAGCAGTTCTTC
- - TRBJ2-1 TRBV29-1 CSVQSRYNEQFF TGCAGCGTGCAATCCCGATACAATGAGCAGTTCTTC
TRBD2 - TRBJ2-2 TRBV19 CASISSGASNTGELFF TGTGCCAGTATATCTAGCGGGGCTTCGAACACCGGGGAGCTGTTTTTT
- - TRBJ1-2 TRBV15 CATSGLLTGSYGYTF TGTGCCACCAGCGGGCTTTTGACAGGCTCCTATGGCTACACCTTC
- - TRBJ1-2 TRBV6-1 CASSMPPPRVPKYGYTF TGTGCCAGCAGTATGCCCCCCCCCAGGGTCCCCAAGTATGGCTACACCTTC
- few TRBJ1-6 TRBV28 CASSLQRGIYINSPLHF TGTGCCAGCAGTTTACAAAGGGGAATCTATATCAATTCACCCCTCCACTTT
- few TRBJ1-2 TRBV12-3/TRBV12-4 CASSSGRNPNYGYTF TGTGCCAGCAGCTCCGGACGGAACCCTAACTATGGCTACACCTTC
- many TRBJ1-6 TRBV7-2 CASSLASWTEFNSPLHF TGTGCCAGCAGCTTAGCGAGTTGGACGGAATTCAATTCACCCCTCCACTTT
TRBD1 few TRBJ1-6 TRBV5-1 CASSWTQGKDSPLHF TGCGCCAGCAGCTGGACACAGGGGAAAGATTCACCCCTCCACTTT
- - TRBJ1-5 TRBV10-2 CASSESGGDNSNQPQHF TGCGCCAGCAGTGAGTCGGGTGGAGACAATAGCAATCAGCCCCAGCATTTT
TRBD1 - TRBJ1-4 TRBV11-2 CASSLTRQGASEKLFF TGTGCCAGCAGCCTGACTCGGCAGGGGGCGAGTGAAAAACTGTTTTTT
TRBD2 - TRBJ2-3 TRBV14 CASSGRTSGGSTDTQYF TGTGCCAGCAGCGGTAGGACTAGCGGGGGTAGCACAGATACGCAGTATTTT
- few TRBJ2-2 TRBV7-8 CASSWRGWNRGEGANTGELFF TGTGCCAGCAGCTGGCGGGGGTGGAACAGGGGAGAAGGGGCGAACACCGGGGAGCTGTTTTTT
- few TRBJ2-2 TRBV12-3/TRBV12-4 CASSALPGRHTGELFF TGTGCCAGCAGTGCGCTACCGGGGAGACACACCGGGGAGCTGTTTTTT
TRBD2 - TRBJ2-3 TRBV2 CASGGTSGGSTDTQYF TGTGCCAGCGGAGGCACTAGCGGGGGCAGCACAGATACGCAGTATTTT
TRBD1 - TRBJ2-5 TRBV28 CASSSTDRGETQYF TGTGCCAGCAGCTCGACGGACAGGGGAGAGACCCAGTACTTC
- - TRBJ2-7 TRBV12-3/TRBV12-4 CASSLHSLYEQYF TGTGCCAGCAGTTTACACAGCCTCTACGAGCAGTACTTC
- - TRBJ1-5 TRBV5-6 CASSSRDASNQPQHF TGTGCCAGCAGCTCCCGGGACGCTAGCAATCAGCCCCAGCATTTT
- few TRBJ1-1 TRBV6-1 CASSRGALTEAFF TGTGCCAGCAGTCGAGGGGCTTTAACTGAAGCTTTCTTT
TRBD1 - TRBJ2-7 TRBV27 CASSLRGGAAYEQYF TGTGCCAGCAGTTTAAGAGGGGGCGCAGCCTACGAGCAGTACTTC
- many TRBJ1-1 TRBV12-3/TRBV12-4 CASSVQGVTEAFF TGTGCCAGCAGCGTCCAAGGGGTCACTGAAGCTTTCTTT
TRBD2 few TRBJ2-1 TRBV7-9 CAIHRGLAGASSYNEQFF TGTGCCATCCATCGAGGGCTAGCGGGGGCGAGCTCCTACAATGAGCAGTTCTTC
TRBD1 - TRBJ2-2 TRBV19 CASSIGTGGRELFF TGTGCCAGTAGTATCGGGACAGGGGGTCGGGAGCTGTTTTTT
- - TRBJ2-5 TRBV29-1 CSVGVDETQYF TGCAGCGTTGGGGTCGATGAGACCCAGTACTTC
- - TRBJ1-1 TRBV7-8 CASSLAGPDTEASF TGTGCCAGCAGCTTAGCGGGCCCCGACACTGAAGCTTCCTTT
- many TRBJ2-1 TRBV7-2 CASSLMVSDEQFF TGTGCCAGCAGCTTAATGGTTTCGGATGAGCAGTTCTTC
- - TRBJ1-1 TRBV7-9 CASSLWDHTEAFF TGTGCCAGCAGCTTATGGGACCACACTGAAGCTTTCTTT
TRBD1 few TRBJ1-2 TRBV7-9 CASSSDRGQAGYGYTF TGTGCCAGCAGCTCCGACAGGGGCCAAGCAGGCTATGGCTACACCTTC
- few TRBJ2-3 TRBV7-6 CASSLGDSPDTQYF TGTGCCAGCAGCTTAGGTGACAGTCCAGATACGCAGTATTTT
- few TRBJ2-1 TRBV12-3/TRBV12-4 CASSLGGTANEQFF TGTGCCAGCAGTTTAGGGGGGACGGCAAATGAGCAGTTCTTC
TRBD1 - TRBJ2-5 TRBV19 CASSPTGILETQYF TGTGCCAGTAGTCCGACAGGGATCTTAGAGACCCAGTACTTC
- - TRBJ1-1 TRBV3-1 CASSHPGEGNTEAFF TGTGCCAGCAGCCATCCCGGGGAGGGGAACACTGAAGCTTTCTTT
- - TRBJ2-1 TRBV4-1 CASSQGASEDEQFF TGCGCCAGCAGCCAAGGAGCTAGCGAGGATGAGCAGTTCTTC
- - TRBJ1-2 TRBV7-6 CASSPRQGGSNYGYTF TGTGCCAGCAGCCCGAGGCAGGGCGGATCGAACTATGGCTACACCTTC
- - TRBJ2-3 TRBV20-1 CSANKDTQYF TGCAGTGCTAATAAAGATACGCAGTATTTT
- - TRBJ1-4 TRBV7-9 CASAARSEKLFF TGTGCCTCCGCGGCACGAAGTGAAAAACTGTTTTTT
- many TRBJ2-1 TRBV29-1 CSVEDLSFDEQFF TGCAGCGTTGAAGATTTGAGCTTCGATGAGCAGTTCTTC
TRBD2 - TRBJ2-1 TRBV29-1 CSGALAGEVYNEQFF TGCAGCGGGGCTCTAGCGGGGGAGGTTTACAATGAGCAGTTCTTC
TRBD2 - TRBJ2-2 TRBV10-3 CAISDASGNTGELFF TGTGCCATCAGTGATGCTAGCGGAAACACCGGGGAGCTGTTTTTT
TRBD1 - TRBJ2-3 TRBV20-1 CSAREYTGDGLPDTQYF TGCAGTGCTAGAGAATATACAGGGGACGGGTTGCCAGATACGCAGTATTTT
TRBD1 many TRBJ1-1 TRBV7-6 CASSLGTGVMTEAFF TGTGCCAGCAGCTTGGGGACAGGGGTTATGACTGAAGCTTTCTTT
TRBD2 - TRBJ2-1 TRBV7-8 CASSLGILAGGAYNEQFF TGTGCCAGCAGCTTAGGGATTTTAGCGGGGGGGGCCTACAATGAGCAGTTCTTC
TRBD1 - TRBJ1-2 TRBV27 CASSYGRTGGVAGYTF TGTGCCAGCAGTTATGGGCGAACAGGGGGCGTCGCTGGCTACACCTTC
- few TRBJ1-1 TRBV28 CASSHGIRVLRGDTEAFF TGTGCCAGCAGTCACGGGATCCGGGTCCTAAGAGGTGACACTGAAGCTTTCTTT
- - TRBJ1-1 TRBV6-5 CASSYGQGGFTEAFF TGTGCCAGCAGTTACGGGCAGGGAGGTTTCACTGAAGCTTTCTTT
- - TRBJ1-2 TRBV4-3 CASSQDTNQRYGYTF TGCGCCAGCAGCCAAGATACGAACCAGCGTTATGGCTACACCTTC
TRBD2 few TRBJ2-7 TRBV7-6 CASSSSGLAIYEQYF TGTGCCAGCAGCTCCTCAGGACTAGCGATCTACGAGCAGTACTTC
- - TRBJ1-2 TRBV4-3 CASSQYGQINYGYTF TGCGCCAGCAGCCAATACGGGCAGATTAACTATGGCTACACCTTC
TRBD1 - TRBJ2-4 TRBV19 CASSPKTGKNIQYF TGTGCCAGTAGTCCAAAGACAGGGAAAAACATTCAGTACTTC
- - TRBJ1-3 TRBV6-1 CASTSVPSRSGNTIYF TGTGCCAGCACCTCAGTCCCAAGCCGCTCTGGAAACACCATATATTTT
- - TRBJ2-2 TRBV6-4 CASSEGGALTGELFF TGTGCCAGCAGTGAAGGAGGGGCGCTTACCGGGGAGCTGTTTTTT